The T cell receptor (beta chain) described here comes from a study of CD8 T cells in ankylosing spondylitis. TCRdb reanalysed the 5' RACE reads using MiXCR and keeps one entry per CDR3 protein. The sample shows some 400,000 distinct CDR3 sequences, 20% to 25% of them seen only once. This CDR3 is built from 15 residues. Germline values: CDR1 KGHSH, CDR2 LQKENI. J lost 3 bases, V lost 1 base, and 5 bases had no gene match. A few counts support this clonotype. Its specificity is unknown. Notes on the study in general: The disease-linked clones had a CD8+ phenotype and low blood frequencies. In ankylosing spondylitis blood, a motif of seven to nine highly homologous TCR beta variants appeared characteristic.

V usage is TRBV18 and J usage is TRBJ1-2; 7 bases are a match to TRBD1. Sequencing was carried out using blood, either unsorted or a sorted T cell fraction (not recorded which). The clonotype was recovered from a male donor with ankylosing spondylitis. The DNA of the CDR3 is TGTGCCAGCTCACCACGAATTACAGGGGACTATGGCTACACCTTC. It encodes CASSPRITGDYGYTF. Based on the CDR3 plus reference TRBV18 and TRBJ1-2, the full variable domain is NAGVMQNPRHLVRRRGQEARLRCSPMKGHSHVYWYRQLPEEGLKFMVYLQKENIIDESGMPKERFSAEFPKEGPSILRIQQVVRGDSAAYFCASSPRITGDYGYTFGSGTRLTVV.